Shown below are 28 T cell receptor beta chains from a single sample sequenced in a study of blood T cell repertoires in COVID-19. The repertoire was sequenced with immunoSEQ multiplex PCR; TCRdb's copy has only in-frame clones and lacks some. This sample has just under 85,000 clones, with approximately 82% found just once. The sequencing sample was made of peripheral blood. The receptors were gathered from a woman aged 55-69 years with acute or convalescent COVID-19.

This clone was counted once. This chain joins TRBV30 and TRBJ2-3, with 9 bases aligning to TRBD1. With 5 bases clipped from V and 2 bases from J, the junction kept 2 bases outside the gene matches. The germline CDR1 and CDR2 sequences are GTSNPN and SVGIG (reference sequence). The CDR3 covers 13 residues. The chain's CDR3 is CAWGTGLTDTQYF. The CDR3 DNA reads TGTGCCTGGGGGACAGGGCTCACAGATACGCAGTATTTT.

This clone was seen a single time. The V and J genes are TRBV6-5 and TRBJ2-6; 7 bases align to TRBD1. Trimming cost V 8 bases and J 12 bases; bases outside gene matches: 13. There are 14 residues in the CDR3. Germline V gene data show CDR1 as MNHEY and CDR2 as SVGAGI. In DNA form, the CDR3 reads TGTGCCAGCTGCCGGGACAGCGATTCCATCGTCCTGACTTTC. Amino acids: CASCRDSDSIVLTF.

The chain employs TRBV10-3 and TRBJ1-1, with D possibly TRBD1 on 6 matching bases. Germline CDR1 and CDR2: ENHRY and SYGVKD. CDR3 length equals 14 residues. V was shortened by 7 bases and J by 0 bases, with 12 bases between the two germline ends. Here the CDR3 DNA reads TGTGCCATCACTACACAGGGAATGAACACTGAAGCTTTCTTT. This gives the protein CAITTQGMNTEAFF.

This chain joins TRBV5-1 and TRBJ2-1; 10 bases are a match to TRBD2. In germline, CDR1 is SGHRS, CDR2 YFSETQ. The CDR3 loop spans 16 amino acids. Unmatched junction bases numbered 14, after V lost 5 bases and J lost 9 bases. CDR3 sequence (DNA): TGCGCCAGCAGTCCCGCTGGCCTAGCGGGAGCGAGTGAGCAGTTCTTC. Translating it yields CASSPAGLAGASEQFF. The complete variable domain, with remaining parts taken from reference TRBV5-1 and TRBJ2-1, reads KAGVTQTPRYLIKTRGQQVTLSCSPISGHRSVSWYQQTPGQGLQFLFEYFSETQRNKGNFPGRFSGRQFSNSRSEMNVSTLELGDSALYLCASSPAGLAGASEQFFGPGTRLTVL.

This clone has a single count. The genes are TRBV5-1 and TRBJ1-3; TRBD1 matches 7 bases. Trimming cost V 0 bases and J 3 bases; bases outside gene matches: 9. The CDR3 covers 17 residues. Germline CDR1 reads SGHRS; CDR2 reads YFSETQ. The CDR3 here is CASSLAGQRGRGNTIYF. The CDR3 coding sequence is TGCGCCAGCAGCTTGGCCGGTCAAAGGGGGCGTGGAAACACCATATATTTT.

V usage is TRBV5-5 and J usage is TRBJ1-1, with D possibly TRBD1 on 6 matching bases. Germline assignment: CDR1 SGHKS and CDR2 YYEKEE (reference sequence). The CDR3 totals 14 residues. Between the trimmed V and J ends, which lost 3 bases and 5 bases, there was a span of 14 bases. The CDR3 sequence: CASSSQGWGTEAFF. CDR3 bases: TGTGCCAGCAGCTCGCAGGGGTGGGGGACTGAAGCTTTCTTT.

V is TRBV5-6 and J is TRBJ2-1, with TRBD2 matching over 9 bases. Trimming at V came to 2 bases and at J to 10 bases, leaving 10 bases not matched to a gene. CDR3 length equals 15 residues. Germline-derived CDR1 and CDR2 are SGHDT and YYEEEE. CDR3 protein: CASSLPGVAGVEQFF. The DNA for the CDR3 is TGTGCCAGCAGCTTACCCGGGGTAGCGGGGGTGGAGCAGTTCTTC.

The genes are TRBV6-5 and TRBJ2-7; D may be TRBD2 (5 bases). The V end was cut by 4 bases, the J end by 1 base, with 5 bases between. The length of the CDR3 is 12 residues. Germline V gives CDR1 MNHEY, CDR2 SVGAGI. The CDR3 here is CASSSGSYEQYF. The CDR3 DNA reads TGTGCCAGCAGTTCGGGGTCCTACGAGCAGTACTTC.

The chain employs TRBV5-4 and TRBJ2-3, with D possibly TRBD2 on 6 matching bases. The CDR3 is 14 amino acids. V was trimmed by 4 bases and J by 4 bases, leaving 13 bases between them. Germline lookup yields CDR1 SGHNT and CDR2 YYREEE (reference sequence). The CDR3 DNA is TGTGCCAGCAGCCCCCCCGAGCGGGCAGATACGCAGTATTTT. It yields the protein CASSPPERADTQYF.

The rearrangement uses TRBV6-6 and TRBJ2-3; the match to TRBD2 covers 9 bases. In germline, CDR1 is MNHNY, CDR2 SVGAGI (reference sequence). The CDR3 is 13 amino acids. The ends lost 7 bases at V and 3 bases at J; junction bases unmatched: 2. The CDR3 protein is CASMREGTDTQYF. In DNA form, the CDR3 reads TGTGCCAGCATGCGGGAGGGGACAGATACGCAGTATTTT.

The J gene is TRBJ1-1, the V gene TRBV5-1, with 9 positions matching TRBD1. Germline values: CDR1 SGHRS, CDR2 YFSETQ. The trim removed 4 bases at V and 1 base at J, leaving 8 bases unmatched. The CDR3 has 16 residues. The CDR3 protein is CASSIGPGQGNTEAFF. CDR3 bases: TGCGCCAGCAGCATAGGTCCGGGACAGGGGAACACTGAAGCTTTCTTT.

The chain joins TRBV27 to TRBJ1-2, with TRBD1 matching over 11 bases. This CDR3 comprises 18 residues. Unmatched junction bases numbered 14, after V lost 0 bases and J lost 8 bases. The germline V gene encodes CDR1 MNHEY and CDR2 SMNVEV (reference sequence). The CDR3 sequence is CASSLSSGEGQGARGYTF. CDR3 in DNA: TGTGCCAGCAGTTTATCGTCGGGGGAAGGACAGGGGGCTCGGGGCTACACCTTC.

CDR3 DNA: TGCGCCAGCAGCTATACAGGGAACACTGAAGCTTTCTTT. Translating it yields CASSYTGNTEAFF. V gene TRBV5-1 combines with J gene TRBJ1-1; D is perhaps TRBD1 (5 bases). CDR1 and CDR2 (germline): SGHRS, YFSETQ. Trimming pared 3 bases from V and 1 base from J, leaving 7 bases between. The CDR3 spans 13 residues.

The count of this clone is one. This sample includes further DNA sequences coding for the same CDR3. This chain connects TRBV7-2 to TRBJ1-2, with 9 bases aligning to TRBD1. This CDR3 contains 14 residues. Germline V CDR1 and CDR2: SGHTA, FQGNSA. J was trimmed by 5 bases and V by 1 base; bases with no gene match: 2. The CDR3 coding sequence is TGTGCCAGCAGCTTAGGCGGACAGGGGTATGGCTACACCTTC. Translated: CASSLGGQGYGYTF.

CDR3 nucleotide sequence: TGTGCCAGCAGCTTAGTTCAGGCGGGATTGGGAGGAGATACGCAGTATTTT. Translating gives CASSLVQAGLGGDTQYF. The chain employs TRBV11-2 and TRBJ2-3; possible D gene TRBD2, 6 bases. V dropped 1 base and J dropped 5 bases, with 19 bases sitting between them. Germline V gene sequence: CDR1 SGHAT, CDR2 FQNNGV. CDR3 size: 17 residues.

CDR3 DNA sequence: TGTGCCAGCAGTTTATCGAGGTCGGGGGTCGCTGAAGCTTTCTTT. This gives the protein CASSLSRSGVAEAFF. The rearrangement links TRBV27 to TRBJ1-1; a weak D match, TRBD1 (5 bases). The CDR3 contains 15 residues. Germline loops: CDR1 MNHEY, CDR2 SMNVEV (reference sequence). V lost 0 bases, J lost 6 bases, and 14 bases lay in between.

In DNA form, the CDR3 reads TGTGCCAGCAGCCCGACTAGCGGGAGGGCCTCTGGGGCCAACGTCCTGACTTTC. This gives the protein CASSPTSGRASGANVLTF. The rearrangement uses TRBV3-1 (or the pseudogene TRBV3-2) and TRBJ2-6; TRBD2 aligns across 14 bases. CDR3 length: 18 residues. Per the germline V gene, CDR1 is LGHDT and CDR2 is YNNKEL (reference sequence). J was trimmed by 0 bases and V by 4 bases; bases with no gene match: 2.

This rearrangement joins TRBV7-2 to TRBJ2-4, with 8 bases lining up with TRBD1. The CDR3 is made up of 17 amino acids. CDR1 and CDR2 (germline): SGHTA, FQGNSA. Trimming removed 1 base from V and 1 base from J; junction bases left unmatched: 6. Written as DNA, the CDR3 is TGTGCCAGCAGCTTAGACGGACAGGGAGAGGCCAAAAACATTCAGTACTTC. Its protein product is CASSLDGQGEAKNIQYF. The whole variable domain, filled in from reference TRBV7-2 and TRBJ2-4, reads GAGVSQSPSNKVTEKGKDVELRCDPISGHTALYWYRQSLGQGLEFLIYFQGNSAPDKSGLPSDRFSAERTGGSVSTLTIQRTQQEDSAVYLCASSLDGQGEAKNIQYFGAGTRLSVL.

V is TRBV5-1 and J is TRBJ2-7, with TRBD1 matching over 7 bases. The CDR3 covers 14 residues. Germline assignment: CDR1 SGHRS and CDR2 YFSETQ. V was pared by 4 bases and J by 6 bases, with 10 bases of the junction left unmatched. The CDR3 nucleotides read TGCGCCAGCAGCCCTCCCACAGGGGCGGGCGAGCAGTACTTC. Residues: CASSPPTGAGEQYF.

The chain carries TRBV5-1 and TRBJ2-1; 7 bases line up with TRBD2. V lost 3 bases, J lost 7 bases, and 7 bases stayed unmatched. Looked up from germline, CDR1 is SGHRS and CDR2 is YFSETQ. The CDR3 consists of 14 residues. The CDR3, as DNA: TGCGCCAGCAGCTGGACTAGACTCTTGAATGAGCAGTTCTTC. It translates to CASSWTRLLNEQFF.

The rearrangement uses TRBV6-5 and TRBJ2-1; D possibly corresponds to TRBD2 (7 bases). V was clipped by 5 bases and J by 7 bases, with 18 bases between them. The germline V gene has CDR1 MNHEY and CDR2 SVGAGI. This CDR3 region has 15 residues. This CDR3 is CASSQTGGGPNEQFF. CDR3 nucleotides: TGTGCCAGCAGTCAAACGGGGGGCGGCCCGAATGAGCAGTTCTTC.

The chain couples TRBV4-2 to TRBJ2-3, with 10 bases matching TRBD2. Germline-derived CDR1 and CDR2 are LGHNA and YNFKEQ. The CDR3 is 15 amino acids. Trimming at V came to 6 bases and at J to 2 bases, leaving 5 bases not matched to a gene. The CDR3, as DNA: TGTGCCAGCAGTCGGACTAGCGGTGACACAGATACGCAGTATTTT. Its translation is CASSRTSGDTDTQYF.

The chain employs TRBV7-6 and TRBJ2-3, with 7 bases fitting TRBD1. Trimming removed 2 bases from V and 3 bases from J; junction bases left unmatched: 5. This CDR3 comprises 15 residues. CDR1 and CDR2 from the germline V gene are SGHVS and FNYEAQ. The CDR3 bases are TGTGCCAGCAGCTTACAACAGGGGCGAACAGATACGCAGTATTTT. It is translated as CASSLQQGRTDTQYF. Using reference TRBV7-6 and TRBJ2-3 for the parts outside the CDR3, the full variable domain is GAGVSQSPRYKVTKRGQDVALRCDPISGHVSLYWYRQALGQGPEFLTYFNYEAQQDKSGLPNDRFSAERPEGSISTLTIQRTEQRDSAMYRCASSLQQGRTDTQYFGPGTRLTVL.

As regards this clone: One end of the junction does not line up with germline, which may come from a read error. The chain recombines TRBV7-7 with TRBJ2-1, with D perhaps TRBD2 (6 bases). CDR1 and CDR2 from the germline V gene are SSHAT and FNYEAQ (reference sequence). There are 13 residues in the CDR3. CDR3 sequence: CASSPGVVNEQFF. The CDR3 DNA reads TGTGCTAGCAGCCCGGGAGTGGTGAATGAGCAGTTCTTC.

The chain couples TRBV29-1 to TRBJ1-5; 8 nucleotides match TRBD1. The trim removed 1 base at V and 0 bases at J, leaving 2 bases unmatched. In germline, CDR1 is SQVTM, CDR2 ANQGSEA. The CDR3 sequence is 15 residues long. The CDR3 sequence is CSVEVGQGSNQPQHF. The DNA for the CDR3 is TGCAGCGTTGAAGTAGGACAGGGTAGCAATCAGCCCCAGCATTTT.

The chain is built from TRBV9 and TRBJ1-2; D ambiguous. Germline V gives CDR1 SGDLS, CDR2 YYNGEE. The V and J ends lost 4 bases and 0 bases respectively, with 10 bases between them. The CDR3 covers 14 residues. CDR3 sequence reads: CASSLQAANYGYTF. DNA of the CDR3: TGTGCCAGCAGCCTGCAGGCAGCTAACTATGGCTACACCTTC. The complete variable domain, with remaining parts taken from reference TRBV9 and TRBJ1-2, reads DSGVTQTPKHLITATGQRVTLRCSPRSGDLSVYWYQQSLDQGLQFLIQYYNGEERAKGNILERFSAQQFPDLHSELNLSSLELGDSALYFCASSLQAANYGYTFGSGTRLTVV.

In its sample, this clone was seen once. The chain couples TRBV6-1 to TRBJ1-3, with 7 bases lining up with TRBD1. The CDR3 has 17 amino acids. Germline V gene lookup returns CDR1 MNHNS and CDR2 SASEGT. J was trimmed by 1 base and V by 3 bases; bases with no gene match: 9. This CDR3 is CASSDPGTAFSGNTIYF. The CDR3 DNA sequence: TGTGCCAGCAGTGACCCAGGGACAGCCTTTTCTGGAAACACCATATATTTT.

J is TRBJ2-3 and V is TRBV24-1, with 12 bases matching TRBD2. CDR1 and CDR2 from the germline V gene are KGHDR and SFDVKD. CDR3 length: 16 residues. Losses at the gene ends were 3 bases for V and 5 bases for J; bases not matched to a gene: 5. Here the CDR3 DNA reads TGTGCCACCAGTGATCCTAGCGGGGGGGCCCGAGATACGCAGTATTTT. Its protein product is CATSDPSGGARDTQYF.